This TCR beta chain comes out of a study of blood T cell repertoires in COVID-19. Study information: The analysed material was cDNA or gDNA that came from T cells, B-cell-depleted T cells, or PBMCs.

Germline assignment: CDR1 LGHDT and CDR2 YNNKEL (reference sequence). The CDR3 is 20 amino acids. V shed 4 bases and J 6 bases; nucleotides not matched to a gene: 22. Per the study methods: By means of reference gene primer amplification, nucleated cell counts were estimated. Data came from immunoSEQ multiplex PCR; TCRdb stores just in-frame clones and leaves some out. That table is the source of V, J and clone size, and D and trimming were worked out from the DNA. The sample contains 50,000 to 70,000 clones, roughly 84% of which appear only once. The clonotype comes from a man between 65 and 80 years old with active COVID-19. V is TRBV3-1 (or the pseudogene TRBV3-2) and J is TRBJ2-1; 9 positions agree with TRBD2. The sample was peripheral blood. In nucleotides, the CDR3 is TGTGCCAGCAGCCGATCATTAGACAACCATCCTAGCGGGGCCTTCAATGAGCAGTTCTTC. Amino acid sequence: CASSRSLDNHPSGAFNEQFF.